The sequence of this T cell receptor (beta chain) was determined in a study of blood T cell repertoires in COVID-19 (dated by TCRdb to the early 2020s). A note on the overall study: Collaborator samples came from the United States, Italy and Spain and covered acute and convalescent phases of COVID-19. The prospective study material was composed of cDNA or gDNA derived from T cells, B-cell-depleted T cells, or PBMCs. Subjects who had been exposed to COVID-19, were actively infected with it, or had recovered from it provided the deeply sampled blood TCRbeta repertoires that made up the dataset. The repertoires were released in a freely available public database meant as a resource for research on the immune response to SARS-CoV-2. The samples were drawn from two sources: the first 160 participants of the ongoing ImmuneRACE study, and 1,254 subjects contributed by 6 global collaborators. The sample metadata nearly always contained a de-identified subject ID, COVID-19 status, age in years and sex. HLA class I and class II types, where available, came from metadata supplied by the sample provider rather than from assay-based typing.

Each collaborating institution followed its own protocols to collect whole blood in K2EDTA tubes. Collaborator samples were shipped for TCRbeta analysis as frozen whole blood, isolated PBMCs, or DNA extracted from either sample type. TCRbeta CDR3 regions were amplified from genomic DNA using the immunoSEQ Assay, a bias-controlled multiplex PCR. The original pipeline was this. Within the assay, amplification of reference gene primers was used to estimate how many nucleated cells each sample contained. To quantify the absolute abundance of each unique TCRbeta CDR3 rearrangement, sequence reads were collapsed and filtered. For each sample, productive Simpson clonality was calculated as the square root of Simpson's diversity index over productive rearrangements. TCRdb carries this immuneACCESS record with in-frame sequences only. Its versions omit some clonotypes, under half of them owing to an unresolved V gene in the studies checked, with the rest unexplained. V, J and clone size derive from that table, while D and trimming were established from the DNA sequence. The sample contains 200,000 to 300,000 clones, 85% to 90% of them found a single time. The ten largest clonotypes hold 3% to 4% of the sample.

A word on this clone: The antigen it recognizes is unknown. The input lacks base qualities; no much larger clone sits a single base away.

Taken from cysteine to phenylalanine, the CDR3 has 15 residues. Of all the DNA, just the CDR3 is kept, 45 bases in frame from base 1. Per the germline V gene (reference sequence), LNHNV is the CDR1 and YYDKDF is the CDR2. V is pruned by 0 bases and J by 5 bases, leaving 6 bases of the junction without a gene match. Here is what the overall study found, with its caveats: The amount of clinical and demographic metadata varied by source and participant and was provided uncurated.

Sequenced input: peripheral blood. The TCR was taken from a woman in her thirties or forties with acute or convalescent COVID-19. The chain couples TRBV15 to TRBJ2-5; a stretch of 7 junction bases matches TRBD2. The nucleotides read TGTGCCACCAGCAGAGATAGTGGGGAGGGGGAGACCCAGTACTTC. Translation gives CATSRDSGEGETQYF.